The present entry profiles one T cell receptor beta chain with its context. These data belong to a study of OX40 agonist ivuxolimab in advanced cancers. The protocol was immunoSEQ multiplex PCR, while the TCRdb copy is restricted to in-frame clones and leaves out a portion. Of tens of thousands of clones detected, 84% appear once; the ten largest clones hold roughly 1.2%. The CDR3 has 15 amino acids. Germline V gene sequence: CDR1 SNHLY, CDR2 FYNNEI. The J segment lost 6 bases and the V segment lost 6 bases, leaving 12 bases of the junction unmatched. Material: CD4+ or CD8+ T cells sorted from blood, obtained in a trial of the OX40 agonist ivuxolimab. This sequence originates from an adult with an advanced solid tumor such as melanoma, head and neck, liver or kidney cancer. V and J are TRBV2 and TRBJ1-1; TRBD1 matches 8 bases. The DNA for the CDR3 is TGTGCCAGCAGGGTGACAGGGGTTATGACATCTGAAGCTTTCTTT. This sequence encodes CASRVTGVMTSEAFF.